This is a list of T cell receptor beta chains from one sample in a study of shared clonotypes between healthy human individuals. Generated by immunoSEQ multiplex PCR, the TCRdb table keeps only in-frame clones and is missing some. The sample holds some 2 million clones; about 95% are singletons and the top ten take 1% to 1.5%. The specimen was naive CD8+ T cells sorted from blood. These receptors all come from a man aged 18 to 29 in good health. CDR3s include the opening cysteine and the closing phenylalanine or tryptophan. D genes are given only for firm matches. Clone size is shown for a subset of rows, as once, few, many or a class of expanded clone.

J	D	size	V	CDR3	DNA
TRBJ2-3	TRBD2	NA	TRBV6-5	CASSPRLAGEYTQYF	TGTGCCAGCAGTCCACGACTAGCGGGTGAATATACGCAGTATTTT
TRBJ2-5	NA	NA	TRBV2	CASSGGSPGETQYF	TGTGCCAGCAGTGGTGGCAGTCCGGGGGAGACCCAGTACTTC
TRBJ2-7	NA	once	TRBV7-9	CASSGRDTKEQYF	TGTGCCAGCAGCGGCCGGGACACGAAAGAGCAGTACTTC
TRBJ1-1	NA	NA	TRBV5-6	CASSFTGVLMNTEAFF	TGTGCCAGCAGCTTTACGGGAGTACTAATGAACACTGAAGCTTTCTTT
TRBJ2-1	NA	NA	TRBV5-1	CAVGGPPYNEQFF	TGCGCAGTGGGCGGACCTCCGTACAATGAGCAGTTCTTC
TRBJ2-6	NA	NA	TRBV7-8	CASSMEPYPQSRANVLTF	TGTGCCAGCAGCATGGAGCCTTACCCACAAAGTCGGGCCAACGTCCTGACTTTC
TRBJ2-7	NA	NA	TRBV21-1	CASSKFAGVDSYEQYF	TGTGCCAGCAGCAAATTCGCAGGGGTGGACTCCTACGAGCAGTACTTC
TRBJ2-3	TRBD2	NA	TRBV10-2	CASSDSGRSGDTQYF	TGCGCCAGCAGTGACAGCGGGAGGTCCGGGGATACGCAGTATTTT
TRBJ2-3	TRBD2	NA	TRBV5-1	CASSLLAGGSDTQYF	TGCGCCAGCAGCTTACTAGCGGGAGGAAGTGATACGCAGTATTTT
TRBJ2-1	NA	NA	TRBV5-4	CASSLGAGSYNEQFF	TGTGCCAGCAGCTTGGGAGCGGGCTCCTACAATGAGCAGTTCTTC
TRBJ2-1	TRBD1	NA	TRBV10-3	CATYRGTGRNEQFF	TGTGCCACCTACCGCGGGACAGGGAGAAATGAGCAGTTCTTC
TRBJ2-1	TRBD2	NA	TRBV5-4	CASSSTSGRQDEQFF	TGTGCCAGCAGCTCCACTAGCGGGAGGCAGGATGAGCAGTTCTTC
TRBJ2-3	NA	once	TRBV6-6	CASSSQLPTDTQYF	TGTGCCAGCAGTTCCCAACTACCGACAGATACGCAGTATTTT
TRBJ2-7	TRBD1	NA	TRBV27	CASSLLLGQGAHEQYF	TGTGCCAGCAGTTTACTGTTGGGACAGGGGGCCCACGAGCAGTACTTC
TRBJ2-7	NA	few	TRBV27	CASSSTASYEQYF	TGTGCCAGCAGTTCTACAGCCTCCTACGAGCAGTACTTC
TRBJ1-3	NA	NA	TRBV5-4	CASSLDDEGDGNTIYF	TGTGCCAGCAGCTTGGACGACGAGGGGGACGGAAACACCATATATTTT
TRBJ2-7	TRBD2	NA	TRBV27	CASSWTSGSYEQYF	TGTGCCAGCAGTTGGACTAGCGGGTCCTACGAGCAGTACTTC
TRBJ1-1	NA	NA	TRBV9	CASSAGTSEAFF	TGTGCCAGCAGCGCAGGGACGTCTGAAGCTTTCTTT
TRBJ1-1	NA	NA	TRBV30	CAWHRDRVTEAFF	TGTGCCTGGCACAGGGACCGAGTCACTGAAGCTTTCTTT
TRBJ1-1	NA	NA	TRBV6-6	CASSYTRIGTNTEAFF	TGTGCCAGCAGTTATACTCGAATAGGGACGAACACTGAAGCTTTCTTT
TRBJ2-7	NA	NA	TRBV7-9	CASSLVVSDEQYF	TGTGCCAGCAGCTTAGTGGTGAGCGACGAGCAGTACTTC
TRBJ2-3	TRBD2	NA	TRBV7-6	CASSLWDLAASTDTQYF	TGTGCCAGCAGCTTATGGGACCTAGCGGCTAGCACAGATACGCAGTATTTT
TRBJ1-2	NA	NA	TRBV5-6	CASSLVGDYGYTF	TGTGCCAGCAGCTTGGTCGGAGACTATGGCTACACCTTC
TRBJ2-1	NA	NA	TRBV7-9	CASSTTSSYNEQFF	TGTGCCAGCAGCACGACTAGCTCCTACAATGAGCAGTTCTTC
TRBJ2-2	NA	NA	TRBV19	CASSTHMTVEDTGELFF	TGTGCCAGTAGTACCCACATGACAGTGGAGGACACCGGGGAGCTGTTTTTT
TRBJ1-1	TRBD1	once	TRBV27	CASSSPQQGMNEAFF	TGTGCCAGCAGTTCTCCCCAACAGGGGATGAATGAAGCTTTCTTT
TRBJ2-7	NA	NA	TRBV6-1	CASRDRELSHEQYF	TGTGCCAGCAGGGACCGGGAGTTAAGCCACGAGCAGTACTTC
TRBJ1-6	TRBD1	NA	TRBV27	CASQGVDKLYNSPLHF	TGTGCCAGCCAGGGGGTGGACAAATTATATAATTCACCCCTCCACTTT
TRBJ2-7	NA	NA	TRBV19	CASSIRANSYEQYF	TGTGCCAGTAGTATACGTGCCAACTCCTACGAGCAGTACTTC
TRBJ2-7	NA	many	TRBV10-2	CASSGSGYEQYF	TGCGCCAGCAGCGGGAGCGGCTACGAGCAGTACTTC
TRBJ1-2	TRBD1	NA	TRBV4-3	CASSQDDRTGLNYGYTF	TGCGCCAGCAGCCAAGATGACAGGACAGGGCTGAACTATGGCTACACCTTC
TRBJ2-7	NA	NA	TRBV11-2	CASSLSPGSGQYF	TGTGCCAGCAGCTTGAGTCCGGGGTCAGGGCAGTACTTC
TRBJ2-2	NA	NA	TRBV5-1	CASTALLVATGELFF	TGCGCCAGCACAGCCTTACTAGTCGCAACCGGGGAGCTGTTTTTT
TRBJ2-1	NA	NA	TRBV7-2	CASSPTGYPNEQFF	TGTGCCAGCAGCCCTACAGGGTACCCGAATGAGCAGTTCTTC
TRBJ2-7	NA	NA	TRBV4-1	CASSQESGEPYEQYF	TGCGCCAGCAGCCAAGAGTCAGGGGAGCCCTACGAGCAGTACTTC
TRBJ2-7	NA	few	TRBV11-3	CASSLGTTGEQYF	TGTGCCAGCAGCTTAGGGACTACCGGCGAGCAGTACTTC
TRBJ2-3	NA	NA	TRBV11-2	CASSLIASTDTQYF	TGTGCCAGCAGCTTAATTGCAAGCACAGATACGCAGTATTTT